This TCR beta chain stems from a study of radiotherapy plus CTLA-4 blockade in lung cancer. Across the whole study: Objective responses were seen in around 20% of patients, disease control in about 30%. Findings of the study overall: In blood, early T cell clone dynamics reportedly predicted response best, together with interferon-beta. Following radiotherapy plus ipilimumab, tumor-derived TCR clones expanded in the blood.

CTLA-4 blockade using ipilimumab, together with focal radiation, was received by patients with chemo-refractory metastatic non-small-cell lung cancer. Only in-frame clones appear in the TCRdb table, and some are missing; sequencing was by immunoSEQ multiplex PCR. The sample holds roughly 120,000 clones, 78% seen once. Comments on this clone: Its antigen is undetermined.

CDR3 length: 14 residues. Germline assignment: CDR1 MNHEY and CDR2 SMNVEV (reference sequence). V lost 1 base and J lost 7; bases outside the gene matches: 4. The chain links TRBV27 to TRBJ1-2; TRBD1 agrees at 9 bases. The sample consisted of peripheral blood, taken from a patient treated with radiotherapy plus ipilimumab. The sequence came from a human donor with non-small cell lung cancer who had a partial response to radiotherapy plus ipilimumab. The CDR3 reads CASSLWGTGSGYTF. The CDR3 DNA reads TGTGCCAGCAGTTTATGGGGGACAGGGTCTGGCTACACCTTC.